This is a list of T cell receptor beta chains from one sample in a study of OX40 agonist ivuxolimab in advanced cancers. Method: immunoSEQ multiplex PCR; TCRdb's copy keeps in-frame clones and lacks some. This table holds about 79,000 clones, over 75% found once. This specimen was CD4+ or CD8+ T cells sorted from blood, taken in a trial of the OX40 agonist ivuxolimab. The receptors were sampled from an adult with an advanced solid tumor such as melanoma, head and neck, liver or kidney cancer. The CDR3 runs from the conserved cysteine through the conserved F or W. Fields, in order: J gene, clone size, D gene, V gene, CDR3 DNA, CDR3 protein. D genes are given only for firm matches. Expanded clones get a size class; other rows say once, few or many, or leave the size out.

j_call: TRBJ2-6
clone_size: .
d_call: TRBD1
v_call: TRBV28
cdr3_nt: TGTGCCAGCAGTTTCGACAGGGCTGGGGCCAACGTCCTGACTTTC
cdr3_aa: CASSFDRAGANVLTF

j_call: TRBJ2-1
clone_size: few
d_call: TRBD1
v_call: TRBV7-3
cdr3_nt: TGTGCCAGCAGCCCCTACCGGGACAGGGGGAATGAGCAGTTCTTC
cdr3_aa: CASSPYRDRGNEQFF

j_call: TRBJ2-1
clone_size: .
d_call: .
v_call: TRBV5-1
cdr3_nt: TGCGCCAGCAGCTTGTCCAGTCGTCGGGACAATGAGCAGTTCTTC
cdr3_aa: CASSLSSRRDNEQFF

j_call: TRBJ1-5
clone_size: few
d_call: .
v_call: TRBV5-6
cdr3_nt: TGTGCCAGCAGCAACGGGGGCAATCAGCCCCAGCATTTT
cdr3_aa: CASSNGGNQPQHF

j_call: TRBJ2-5
clone_size: .
d_call: .
v_call: TRBV7-8
cdr3_nt: TGTGCCAGCAGCGCCCATAGGGAGACCCAGTACTTC
cdr3_aa: CASSAHRETQYF

j_call: TRBJ2-5
clone_size: .
d_call: .
v_call: TRBV2
cdr3_nt: TGTGCCAGCAGTGAAGGAAGGGGGAGAGTAGGGGAGACCCAGTACTTC
cdr3_aa: CASSEGRGRVGETQYF

j_call: TRBJ2-5
clone_size: .
d_call: .
v_call: TRBV6-4
cdr3_nt: TGTGCCAGCAGTGACCCCTGGGAGCGGAGGGTTGATGAGACCCAGTACTTC
cdr3_aa: CASSDPWERRVDETQYF

j_call: TRBJ2-7
clone_size: .
d_call: TRBD2
v_call: TRBV6-4
cdr3_nt: TGTGCCAGCAGTGTGAATGCGGGAGGGACCTACGAGCAGTACTTC
cdr3_aa: CASSVNAGGTYEQYF

j_call: TRBJ2-7
clone_size: .
d_call: .
v_call: TRBV5-6
cdr3_nt: TGTGCCAGCAGCTCGTTTGGGGGCGCGTCGGAGTACTTC
cdr3_aa: CASSSFGGASEYF

j_call: TRBJ1-3
clone_size: once
d_call: .
v_call: TRBV6-5
cdr3_nt: TGTGCCAGCAGTGTCACGGGGGTCGGAAACACCATATATTTT
cdr3_aa: CASSVTGVGNTIYF

j_call: TRBJ2-7
clone_size: .
d_call: TRBD2
v_call: TRBV7-9
cdr3_nt: TGTGCCAGCAGTGCTAGCGGATACGAGCAGTACTTC
cdr3_aa: CASSASGYEQYF

j_call: TRBJ1-1
clone_size: .
d_call: TRBD1
v_call: TRBV27
cdr3_nt: TGTGCCAGCAGTCTTTATCCTAGGGGGCGCGGGACTGAAGCTTTCTTT
cdr3_aa: CASSLYPRGRGTEAFF

j_call: TRBJ1-1
clone_size: .
d_call: TRBD1
v_call: TRBV7-9
cdr3_nt: TGTGCCAGCAGCCGAGACAGGGGCTTATCAAGCGACACTGAAGCTTTCTTT
cdr3_aa: CASSRDRGLSSDTEAFF

j_call: TRBJ2-5
clone_size: .
d_call: TRBD1
v_call: TRBV2
cdr3_nt: TGTGCCAGCTGCTTTGAGACAGGGGGTACAGAGACCCAGTACTTC
cdr3_aa: CASCFETGGTETQYF

j_call: TRBJ2-2
clone_size: .
d_call: .
v_call: TRBV7-9
cdr3_nt: TGTGCCAGCAGCCTTCCCCCCGGCAGCACCGGGGAGCTGTTTTTT
cdr3_aa: CASSLPPGSTGELFF

j_call: TRBJ2-7
clone_size: once
d_call: .
v_call: TRBV11-3
cdr3_nt: TGTGCCAGCAGCGCCTCCTCGCTAGTCGACGAGCAGTACTTC
cdr3_aa: CASSASSLVDEQYF

j_call: TRBJ2-6
clone_size: few
d_call: TRBD1
v_call: TRBV5-1
cdr3_nt: TGCGCCAGCAGCCTCGACAGGGGGCGCATTTTTGGGGCCAACGTCCTGACTTTC
cdr3_aa: CASSLDRGRIFGANVLTF

j_call: TRBJ2-7
clone_size: .
d_call: .
v_call: TRBV5-1
cdr3_nt: TGCGCCAGCAGCTTGGATGGAGGCGCCTACGAGCAGTACTTC
cdr3_aa: CASSLDGGAYEQYF

j_call: TRBJ2-7
clone_size: .
d_call: TRBD2
v_call: TRBV10-2
cdr3_nt: TGCGCCAGCAGTGGGACTAGCGGGAGTTACGCCCCCTACGAGCAGTACTTC
cdr3_aa: CASSGTSGSYAPYEQYF

j_call: TRBJ2-1
clone_size: .
d_call: TRBD2
v_call: TRBV4-2
cdr3_nt: TGTGCCAGCAGCCACTCGTCCCTAGCGGAAGACAATGAGCAGTTCTTC
cdr3_aa: CASSHSSLAEDNEQFF

j_call: TRBJ2-5
clone_size: .
d_call: TRBD2
v_call: TRBV2
cdr3_nt: TGTGCCAGCAGTGAATCAAATCTAGCGGGGGAGACCCAGTACTTC
cdr3_aa: CASSESNLAGETQYF

j_call: TRBJ2-3
clone_size: .
d_call: .
v_call: TRBV30
cdr3_nt: TGTGCCTGGAGTGTACTGAGAGCCGCAGATACGCAGTATTTT
cdr3_aa: CAWSVLRAADTQYF

j_call: TRBJ2-1
clone_size: .
d_call: .
v_call: TRBV4-1
cdr3_nt: TGCGCCAGCAGCCAAAACGCGGGTCTCAATGAGCAGTTCTTC
cdr3_aa: CASSQNAGLNEQFF

j_call: TRBJ2-7
clone_size: .
d_call: .
v_call: TRBV28
cdr3_nt: TGTGCCAGCAGTCTTCAGGGGTCGGCTAGCCCTTGGGGGGTGCAGTACTTC
cdr3_aa: CASSLQGSASPWGVQYF

j_call: TRBJ2-1
clone_size: .
d_call: TRBD1
v_call: TRBV5-1
cdr3_nt: TGCGCCAGCAGCTCGCGGACAGGGAACGACAATGAGCAGTTCTTC
cdr3_aa: CASSSRTGNDNEQFF

j_call: TRBJ2-2
clone_size: .
d_call: .
v_call: TRBV7-2
cdr3_nt: TGTGCCAGCAGCTTAGTGGTATGGAGGGGGCCAGGTGTTGCCGGGGAGCTGTTTTTT
cdr3_aa: CASSLVVWRGPGVAGELFF

j_call: TRBJ1-6
clone_size: .
d_call: TRBD1
v_call: TRBV30
cdr3_nt: TGTGCCTGGAGTGTATTACGACAGGGAATCAATTCACCCCTCCACTTT
cdr3_aa: CAWSVLRQGINSPLHF

j_call: TRBJ2-3
clone_size: .
d_call: .
v_call: TRBV2
cdr3_nt: TGTGCCAGCAGTGAAGACGCCACAGATACGCAGTATTTT
cdr3_aa: CASSEDATDTQYF

j_call: TRBJ2-1
clone_size: once
d_call: .
v_call: TRBV9
cdr3_nt: TGTGCCAGCAGCCCCCGGGGCAGCTCCTACAATGAGCAGTTCTTC
cdr3_aa: CASSPRGSSYNEQFF

j_call: TRBJ1-4
clone_size: .
d_call: .
v_call: TRBV27
cdr3_nt: TGTGCCAGCAGTTTAACAGGAGGGTCTGAAAAACTGTTTTTT
cdr3_aa: CASSLTGGSEKLFF

j_call: TRBJ2-5
clone_size: .
d_call: .
v_call: TRBV2
cdr3_nt: TGTGCCAGCAGTGCAGGGGGGGGACAAGAGACCCAGTACTTC
cdr3_aa: CASSAGGGQETQYF

j_call: TRBJ1-5
clone_size: .
d_call: TRBD1
v_call: TRBV15
cdr3_nt: TGTGCCACGAACGACAGGGGGTACAATCAGCCCCAGCATTTT
cdr3_aa: CATNDRGYNQPQHF

j_call: TRBJ2-7
clone_size: few
d_call: .
v_call: TRBV27
cdr3_nt: TGTGCCAGCAGTCGTGGGACCAACTACGAGCAGTACTTC
cdr3_aa: CASSRGTNYEQYF

j_call: TRBJ2-5
clone_size: .
d_call: .
v_call: TRBV28
cdr3_nt: TGTGCCAGCAGCAGCCCAGAGACCCAGTACTTC
cdr3_aa: CASSSPETQYF

j_call: TRBJ1-2
clone_size: .
d_call: .
v_call: TRBV11-2
cdr3_nt: TGTGCCAGTGGGGGCTACACCTTC
cdr3_aa: CASGGYTF

j_call: TRBJ2-1
clone_size: .
d_call: TRBD2
v_call: TRBV11-1
cdr3_nt: TGTGCCAGCAGCTTAATCAGCGGGAGGGCCGACAATGAGCAGTTCTTC
cdr3_aa: CASSLISGRADNEQFF

j_call: TRBJ2-7
clone_size: once
d_call: .
v_call: TRBV20-1
cdr3_nt: TGCAGTGCTGGGGGACTCTACGAGCAGTACTTC
cdr3_aa: CSAGGLYEQYF